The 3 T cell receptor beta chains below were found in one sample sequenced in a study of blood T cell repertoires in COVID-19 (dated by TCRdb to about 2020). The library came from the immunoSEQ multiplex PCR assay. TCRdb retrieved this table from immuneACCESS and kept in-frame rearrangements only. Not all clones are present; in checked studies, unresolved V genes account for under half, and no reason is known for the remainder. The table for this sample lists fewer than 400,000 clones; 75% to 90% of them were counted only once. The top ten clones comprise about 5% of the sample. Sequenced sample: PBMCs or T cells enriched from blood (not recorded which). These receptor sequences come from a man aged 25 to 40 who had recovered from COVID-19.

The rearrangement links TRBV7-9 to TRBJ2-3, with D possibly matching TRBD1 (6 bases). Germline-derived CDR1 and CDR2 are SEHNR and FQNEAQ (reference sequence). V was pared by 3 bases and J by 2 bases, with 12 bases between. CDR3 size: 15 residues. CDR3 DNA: TGTGCCAGCAGCTTCAGACAGGTTAACACAGATACGCAGTATTTT. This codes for CASSFRQVNTDTQYF.

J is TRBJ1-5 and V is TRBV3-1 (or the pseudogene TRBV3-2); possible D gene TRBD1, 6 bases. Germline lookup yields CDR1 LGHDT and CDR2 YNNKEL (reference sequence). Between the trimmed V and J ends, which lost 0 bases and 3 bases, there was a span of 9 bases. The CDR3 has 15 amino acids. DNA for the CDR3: TGTGCCAGCAGCCAAGATTCAGGGGCCAATCAGCCCCAGCATTTT. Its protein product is CASSQDSGANQPQHF.

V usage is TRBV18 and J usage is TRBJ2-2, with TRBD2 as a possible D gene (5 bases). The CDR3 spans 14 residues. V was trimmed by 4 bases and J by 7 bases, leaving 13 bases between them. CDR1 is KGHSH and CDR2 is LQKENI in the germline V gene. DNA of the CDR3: TGTGCCAGCTCACTGTCGGGATTAGGCGGGGAGCTGTTTTTT. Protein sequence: CASSLSGLGGELFF. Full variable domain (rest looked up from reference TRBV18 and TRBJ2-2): NAGVMQNPRHLVRRRGQEARLRCSPMKGHSHVYWYRQLPEEGLKFMVYLQKENIIDESGMPKERFSAEFPKEGPSILRIQQVVRGDSAAYFCASSLSGLGGELFFGEGSRLTVL.